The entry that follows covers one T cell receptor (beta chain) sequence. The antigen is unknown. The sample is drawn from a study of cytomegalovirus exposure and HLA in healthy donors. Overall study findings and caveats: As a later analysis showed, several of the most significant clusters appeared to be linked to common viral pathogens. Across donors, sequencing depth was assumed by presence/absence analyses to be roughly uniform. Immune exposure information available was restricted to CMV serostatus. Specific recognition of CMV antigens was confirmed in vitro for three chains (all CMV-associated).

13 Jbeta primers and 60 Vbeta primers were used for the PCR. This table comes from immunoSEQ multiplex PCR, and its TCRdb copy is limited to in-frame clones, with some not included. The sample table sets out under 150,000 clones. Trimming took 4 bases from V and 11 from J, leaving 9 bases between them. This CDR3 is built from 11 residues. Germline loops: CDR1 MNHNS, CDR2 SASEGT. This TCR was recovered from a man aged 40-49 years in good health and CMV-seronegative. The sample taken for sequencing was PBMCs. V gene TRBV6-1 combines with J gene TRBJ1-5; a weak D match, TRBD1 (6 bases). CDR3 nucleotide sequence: TGTGCCAGCAGTGGACAGGATTCCCAGCATTTT. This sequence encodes CASSGQDSQHF.